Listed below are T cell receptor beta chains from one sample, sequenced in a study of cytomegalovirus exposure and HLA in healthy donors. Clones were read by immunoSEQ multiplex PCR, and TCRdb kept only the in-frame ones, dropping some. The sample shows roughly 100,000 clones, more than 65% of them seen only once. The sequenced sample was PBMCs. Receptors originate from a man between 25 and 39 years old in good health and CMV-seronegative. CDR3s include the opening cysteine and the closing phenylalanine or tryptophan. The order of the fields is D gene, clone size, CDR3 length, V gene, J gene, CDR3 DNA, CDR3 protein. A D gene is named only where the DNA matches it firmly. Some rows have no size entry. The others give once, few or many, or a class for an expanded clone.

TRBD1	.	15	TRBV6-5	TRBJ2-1	TGTGCCAGCAGTTATGGCGGGACAGGGGACAATGAGCAGTTCTTC	CASSYGGTGDNEQFF
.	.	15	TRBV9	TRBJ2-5	TGTGCCAGCAGCGTAAGGGGCGACTCGAGGGAGACCCAGTACTTC	CASSVRGDSRETQYF
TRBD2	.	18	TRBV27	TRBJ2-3	TGTGCCAGCAGTTCCCCTTCCGGAAAGCGGGAGAAGACAGATACGCAGTATTTT	CASSSPSGKREKTDTQYF
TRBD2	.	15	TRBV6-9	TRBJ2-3	TGTGCCAGCAGTTATGGGACTAGCGGGACAGATACGCAGTATTTT	CASSYGTSGTDTQYF
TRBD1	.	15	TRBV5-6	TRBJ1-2	TGTGCCAGCAGCTCGGGACAGGGAGTGAACTATGGCTACACCTTC	CASSSGQGVNYGYTF
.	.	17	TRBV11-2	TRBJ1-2	TGTGCCAGCAGCTTATCATTCTGGACAGAAGCTAACTATGGCTACACCTTC	CASSLSFWTEANYGYTF
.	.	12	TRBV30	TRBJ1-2	TGTGCCTGGAGTGCCCCCTTCTATGGCTACACCTTC	CAWSAPFYGYTF
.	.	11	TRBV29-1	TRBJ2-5	TGCAGCGTTGAAACACAGGGAAAGAAGTACTTC	CSVETQGKKYF
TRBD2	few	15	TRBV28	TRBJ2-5	TGTGCCAGCAGTCTTAGCGGGAGGGCCTTTCCGACCCAGTACTTC	CASSLSGRAFPTQYF
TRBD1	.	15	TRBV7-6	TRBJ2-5	TGTGCCAGCAGCGTACCGGGACAGGGGAGAGAGACCCAGTACTTC	CASSVPGQGRETQYF
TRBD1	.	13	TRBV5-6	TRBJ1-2	TGTGCCAGCAGCTTGGGACAGGGGGATGGCTACACCTTC	CASSLGQGDGYTF
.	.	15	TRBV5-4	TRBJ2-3	TGTGCCAGCAAATTGGGGACACCGAGCACAGATACGCAGTATTTT	CASKLGTPSTDTQYF
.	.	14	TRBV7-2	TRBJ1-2	TGTGCCAGCAGCCCCCAGGAGGGATACTATGGCTACACCTTC	CASSPQEGYYGYTF